This T cell receptor (beta chain) was recovered during a study of spatial heterogeneity in lung cancer. Points from the study as a whole: At resection, ubiquitous expanded tumor TCRs appeared in blood more than at follow-up.

The time point: sample taken at primary tumor resection. TCRdb called the 5' RACE reads again in MiXCR, with one record for every CDR3 protein. Altogether about 92,000 distinct CDR3 sequences are present, less than 15% being singletons, with the ten largest covering about 38%. Between the trimmed V and J ends, which lost 7 bases and 6 bases, there was a span of 6 bases. The CDR3 extends over 11 amino acids. Turning to this clonotype: The antigen is unknown.

The chain combines TRBV12-3 or TRBV12-4 with TRBJ2-2; tentatively, D is TRBD2 (5 bases). The receptor comes from a male donor with early-stage non-small cell lung cancer. The sequencing here drew on PBMCs, taken at surgery. CDR3 bases: TGTGCCAGCACGAGGGCCGGGGAGCTGTTTTTT. It specifies CASTRAGELFF.